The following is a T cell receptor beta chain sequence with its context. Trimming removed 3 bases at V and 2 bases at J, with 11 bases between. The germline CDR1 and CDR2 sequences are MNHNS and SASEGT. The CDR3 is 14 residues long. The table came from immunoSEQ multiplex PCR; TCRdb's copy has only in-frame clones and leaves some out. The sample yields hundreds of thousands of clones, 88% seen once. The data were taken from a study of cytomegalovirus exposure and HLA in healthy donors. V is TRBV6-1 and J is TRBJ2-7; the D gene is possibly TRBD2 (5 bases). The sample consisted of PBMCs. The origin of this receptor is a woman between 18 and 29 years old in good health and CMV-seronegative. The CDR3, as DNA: TGTGCCAGCAGTGACGTCGGAGGACCCTACGAGCAGTACTTC. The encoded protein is CASSDVGGPYEQYF.